The entry below describes one T cell receptor (beta chain). Its antigen is undetermined. This record belongs to a study of T cell responses to AZD1222 COVID-19 vaccine. Assay: immunoSEQ multiplex PCR; the TCRdb copy retains only in-frame clones and omits some. The table includes 110,000 or so clones, around 80% detected once. Study-level results: Among those given AZD1222, only six were seropositive at baseline.

The V gene's germline CDR1 is SGHNT and CDR2 YYREEE (reference sequence). J was trimmed by 3 bases and V by 3 bases; bases with no gene match: 5. This CDR3 has 14 amino acids. The source is an adult in good health. The V gene is TRBV5-4, the J gene TRBJ2-5, with TRBD1 matching over 7 bases. Sample: peripheral blood, taken on day 0 of AZD1222 vaccination. CDR3 DNA: TGTGCCAGCAGCTCGGGACAGAATGAAGAGACCCAGTACTTC. It codes for CASSSGQNEETQYF.